These T cell receptor beta chains were read from a single sample in a study of CD4+ T cells in melanoma. Method: immunoSEQ multiplex PCR; TCRdb's copy keeps in-frame clones and lacks some. Of over 100,000 clones in the sample, about nine tenths were seen once. Sequences were obtained from peripheral blood. The source of these receptors is a human donor with melanoma. Both conserved end residues are part of each CDR3. D genes are given only for firm matches.

V gene	D gene	J gene	CDR3 protein
TRBV5-1	TRBD1	TRBJ2-7	CASSSGTVSYEQYF
TRBV19	.	TRBJ2-3	CASSPHGGSTDTQYF
TRBV5-1	.	TRBJ2-7	CASSWRDTGTSEQYF
TRBV28	.	TRBJ2-5	CASSSPSIETQYF
TRBV5-6	.	TRBJ1-3	CASSGTPGYRGNTIYF
TRBV4-2	.	TRBJ2-1	CASSQDRGGGPYNEQFF
TRBV5-6	.	TRBJ2-5	CASSSTHRSLGETQYF
TRBV7-6	TRBD1	TRBJ2-7	CASSLASPRGQGVTYEQYF
TRBV11-3	TRBD1	TRBJ1-1	CASSLGGTGNTEAFF
TRBV7-9	TRBD2	TRBJ2-7	CASSPSGRAYEQYF
TRBV28	TRBD1	TRBJ2-7	CASSSPGQVYEQYF
TRBV5-6	.	TRBJ2-2	CASSLLDRYTGELFF
TRBV7-9	TRBD1	TRBJ2-7	CASSTRDRDEQYF
TRBV7-3	.	TRBJ1-1	CASSLSLGTEAFF
TRBV18	.	TRBJ2-1	CASSPEGLSYNEQFF
TRBV2	.	TRBJ2-7	CASSSKVWGPSYEQYF